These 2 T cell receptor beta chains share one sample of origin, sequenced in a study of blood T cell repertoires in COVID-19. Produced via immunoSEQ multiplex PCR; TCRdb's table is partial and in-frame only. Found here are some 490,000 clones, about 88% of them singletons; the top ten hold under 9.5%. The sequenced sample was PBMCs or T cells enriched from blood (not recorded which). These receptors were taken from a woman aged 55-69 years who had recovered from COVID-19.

CDR3 in DNA: TGCGCCAGCAGTCAATCGATTGAGGGTGAAGGCTACACCTTC. It yields the protein CASSQSIEGEGYTF. The rearrangement uses TRBV23-1 and TRBJ1-2; D is unresolved. TRBV23-1 is designated an ORF whose function remains uncertain. The V end lost 0 bases, the J end lost 8 bases, and 13 bases lay between the germline ends. The CDR3 sequence is 14 residues long.

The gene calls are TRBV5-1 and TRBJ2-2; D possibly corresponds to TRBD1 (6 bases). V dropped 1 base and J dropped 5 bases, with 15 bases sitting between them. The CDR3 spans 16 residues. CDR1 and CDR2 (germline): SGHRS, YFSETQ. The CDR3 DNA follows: TGCGCCAGCAGCTTGAATCCAACAGGGAATACCGGGGAGCTGTTTTTT. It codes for CASSLNPTGNTGELFF.